These 22 T cell receptor beta chains share one sample of origin, sequenced in a study of blood T cell repertoires in COVID-19. The method was immunoSEQ multiplex PCR; TCRdb's version includes in-frame clones alone and lacks a portion of them. The sample includes around 300,000 clones, over 70% of them seen just once. The specimen sequenced was PBMCs or T cells enriched from blood (not recorded which). These receptors all come from a man in his thirties or forties who had recovered from COVID-19.

The rearrangement uses TRBV28 and TRBJ1-5, with no clear D. V was clipped by 1 base and J by 0 bases, with 10 bases between them. This CDR3 has 16 amino acids. Per the germline V gene, CDR1 is MDHEN and CDR2 is SYDVKM. CDR3 nucleotides: TGTGCCAGCAGTTTATTGGCAGACTATAGCAATCAGCCCCAGCATTTT. Translating it yields CASSLLADYSNQPQHF.

This chain links TRBV19 with TRBJ2-1; 13 bases match TRBD2. Losses at the gene ends were 9 bases for V and 2 bases for J; bases not matched to a gene: 4. There are 15 residues in the CDR3. Per germline, CDR1 LNHDA and CDR2 SQIVND (reference sequence). The DNA of the CDR3 is TGTGCCAGCAGGACTAGCGGGGGACCCTACAATGAGCAGTTCTTC. Translating it yields CASRTSGGPYNEQFF.

As for this clone: One end of the junction varies from germline; a read error may be responsible. The rearrangement joins TRBV6-1 to TRBJ1-2; D possibly corresponds to TRBD1 (5 bases). The CDR3 runs 15 residues. Per the germline V gene, CDR1 is MNHNS and CDR2 is SASEGT. Here the CDR3 DNA reads TGTGCCAGCAGCGAAGGAAGGGGCGCCCACTATGGCTACACCTTC. As protein: CASSEGRGAHYGYTF.

The V and J genes are TRBV7-2 and TRBJ2-2; TRBD1 might be the D (5 bases). Trimming stripped 1 base from V and 3 bases from J, with 12 bases between. CDR1 is SGHTA and CDR2 is FQGNSA in the germline V gene. The CDR3 consists of 16 residues. The CDR3 is CASSLGRGRYTGELFF. In DNA, the CDR3 is TGTGCCAGCAGCTTAGGAAGGGGCAGGTACACCGGGGAGCTGTTTTTT.

The rearrangement joins TRBV2 to TRBJ2-7; the D is unclear. Germline CDR1 reads SNHLY; CDR2 reads FYNNEI. The ends were cut back, 11 bases at V and 2 bases at J, with 10 bases in the middle. This CDR3 spans 11 amino acids. The CDR3 nucleotides are TGTGCCTCGCGGCAGACCTACGAGCAGTACTTC. As protein: CASRQTYEQYF.

The chain employs TRBV10-3 and TRBJ1-3; a possible D gene is TRBD1 (6 bases). This CDR3 has 16 residues. The germline V and J ends were trimmed by 1 base and 2 bases, with 12 bases remaining between them. From germline, CDR1 is ENHRY and CDR2 SYGVKD. CDR3 sequence: CAISEWTASPGNTIYF. The DNA of the CDR3 is TGTGCCATCAGTGAGTGGACAGCTAGCCCTGGAAACACCATATATTTT.

This clone was seen a single time. The J gene is TRBJ2-4, the V gene TRBV9; 9 bases line up with TRBD2. The CDR3 covers 18 residues. Germline V gene sequence: CDR1 SGDLS, CDR2 YYNGEE. The trim removed 3 bases at V and 1 base at J, leaving 11 bases unmatched. The CDR3 reads CASSAGRLAGSAKNIQYF. The CDR3 DNA follows: TGTGCCAGCAGCGCCGGCCGGCTAGCGGGGTCGGCCAAAAACATTCAGTACTTC.

The rearrangement joins TRBV6-1 to TRBJ1-2; D gene uncertain. V lost 3 bases to trimming and J lost 2 bases, with 19 bases between them. CDR3 length: 17 amino acids. Germline V gene data show CDR1 as MNHNS and CDR2 as SASEGT. The DNA for the CDR3 is TGTGCCAGCAGTGATGGTCCGGGAATCTACTCGAACTATGGCTACACCTTC. It is translated as CASSDGPGIYSNYGYTF.

J is TRBJ2-1 and V is TRBV9; TRBD2 aligns across 15 bases. The J segment lost 7 bases and the V segment lost 0 bases, leaving 2 bases of the junction unmatched. Germline CDR1 is SGDLS and CDR2 is YYNGEE. The CDR3 spans 16 residues. The CDR3 DNA follows: TGTGCCAGCAGCGTAGCCGGGACTAGCGGGGGGAATGAGCAGTTCTTC. The encoded protein is CASSVAGTSGGNEQFF. The full variable domain, with the rest looked up from reference TRBV9 and TRBJ2-1, is DSGVTQTPKHLITATGQRVTLRCSPRSGDLSVYWYQQSLDQGLQFLIQYYNGEERAKGNILERFSAQQFPDLHSELNLSSLELGDSALYFCASSVAGTSGGNEQFFGPGTRLTVL.

The V and J genes are TRBV28 and TRBJ1-1; a weak D match, TRBD1 (6 bases). V lost 4 bases, J lost 11 bases, and 20 bases lay in between. The CDR3 sequence is 14 residues long. Germline loops: CDR1 MDHEN, CDR2 SYDVKM. CDR3 loop: CASSSPGHSFGAFF. As DNA, the CDR3 is TGTGCCAGCAGTTCCCCGGGACACAGTTTCGGGGCTTTCTTT.

The chain is built from TRBV18 and TRBJ2-1, with TRBD1 matching 7 bases. From germline, CDR1 is KGHSH and CDR2 LQKENI. The CDR3 has 16 amino acids. The V segment lost 1 base and the J segment 2 bases; nucleotides outside the gene matches: 5. CDR3 DNA sequence: TGTGCCAGCTCACCACGACAGGGACAGCCCTACAATGAGCAGTTCTTC. This encodes CASSPRQGQPYNEQFF.

V and J are TRBV5-4 and TRBJ2-3, with 8 nucleotides matching TRBD1. In germline, CDR1 is SGHNT, CDR2 YYREEE (reference sequence). This CDR3 contains 16 residues. Trimming cost V 4 bases and J 6 bases; bases outside gene matches: 13. The CDR3 reads CASSEVWQGAGDTQYF. DNA of the CDR3: TGTGCCAGCAGCGAAGTTTGGCAGGGGGCTGGGGATACGCAGTATTTT.

The chain recombines TRBV5-8 with TRBJ1-2; 8 bases are a match to TRBD1. This CDR3 is 15 amino acids long. From germline, CDR1 is SGHTS and CDR2 YDEGEE. Germline trimming cut 6 bases from V and 4 bases from J; bases unmatched to any gene: 11. CDR3 nucleotide sequence: TGTGCCAGCACCCTGACAGGGGTCGGGGGCTATGGCTACACCTTC. Its translation: CASTLTGVGGYGYTF.

The V call is TRBV12-3 or TRBV12-4, the J call TRBJ2-7; unclear D gene. Trimming stripped 3 bases from V and 6 bases from J, with 9 bases between. The CDR3 spans 12 residues. The CDR3 sequence is CASSLGRGEQYF. CDR3 in DNA: TGTGCCAGCAGTTTGGGTCGAGGCGAGCAGTACTTC.

The genes are TRBV19 and TRBJ1-4; no definite D call. CDR1 LNHDA and CDR2 SQIVND come from the germline V gene (reference sequence). This CDR3 has 13 amino acids. V was trimmed by 5 bases and J by 4 bases, leaving 8 bases between them. The CDR3 protein is CASSLADNEKLFF. As DNA, the CDR3 is TGTGCCAGTAGTCTAGCAGATAATGAAAAACTGTTTTTT.

In DNA form, the CDR3 reads TGTGCCAGCTCACCAGTGTTGGGGGCGGGCACTGAAGCTTTCTTT. Protein: CASSPVLGAGTEAFF. The V and J genes are TRBV18 and TRBJ1-1; possible D gene TRBD1, 6 bases. Trimming shortened V by 2 bases and J by 4 bases, and 14 bases separated the two germline ends. The CDR3 is 15 amino acids. CDR1 is KGHSH and CDR2 is LQKENI in the germline V gene. Supplemented by reference TRBV18 and TRBJ1-1, the full variable domain reads NAGVMQNPRHLVRRRGQEARLRCSPMKGHSHVYWYRQLPEEGLKFMVYLQKENIIDESGMPKERFSAEFPKEGPSILRIQQVVRGDSAAYFCASSPVLGAGTEAFFGQGTRLTVV.

This clone was detected only once. In DNA, the CDR3 is TGTGCCAGCAGCCAAGATCTCAGGGGAGTGAACGGCTACACCTTC. Its protein is CASSQDLRGVNGYTF. This sequence joins TRBV3-1 (or the pseudogene TRBV3-2) and TRBJ1-2, with D perhaps matching TRBD1 (6 bases). Germline V gene lookup returns CDR1 LGHDT and CDR2 YNNKEL (reference sequence). The CDR3 has 15 residues. Deletions cut 0 bases from V and 8 bases from J, with 16 bases between.

This chain joins TRBV15 and TRBJ1-2; no clear D. The CDR3 is 11 residues long. CDR1 LNHNV and CDR2 YYDKDF come from the germline V gene (reference sequence). The CDR3 DNA reads TGTGCTACTTCCCGGGGCTATGGCTACACCTTC. Amino acids: CATSRGYGYTF.

The chain joins TRBV7-2 to TRBJ1-2; TRBD1 matches at 8 bases. The germline V gene encodes CDR1 SGHTA and CDR2 FQGNSA. The CDR3 consists of 14 residues. The V gene end was trimmed by 5 bases and the J gene end by 2 bases; junction bases not matched to a gene: 4. The CDR3 loop is CASSTRQGNYGYTF. CDR3 coding DNA: TGTGCCAGCAGCACCAGACAGGGGAACTATGGCTACACCTTC.

DNA for the CDR3: TGTGCCACCGCACAGGGGCATGACACTGAAGCTTTCTTT. Translating it yields CATAQGHDTEAFF. V gene TRBV10-3 combines with J gene TRBJ1-1; 7 bases map to TRBD1. The CDR3 covers 13 residues. Losses at the gene ends were 10 bases for V and 3 bases for J; bases not matched to a gene: 8. Germline values: CDR1 ENHRY, CDR2 SYGVKD.

The rearrangement links TRBV9 to TRBJ2-2, with 8 positions matching TRBD2. CDR1 SGDLS and CDR2 YYNGEE come from the germline V gene. V lost 4 bases, J lost 1 base, and 12 bases stayed unmatched. There are 18 residues in the CDR3. The CDR3 DNA reads TGTGCCAGCAGCCCTAGTTCGGGACTAGGGAGGAACACCGGGGAGCTGTTTTTT. This encodes CASSPSSGLGRNTGELFF.

As concerns this clone: A read error may account for a junction end that differs from germline. V gene TRBV28 combines with J gene TRBJ1-4; TRBD1 might be the D (6 bases). Germline V CDR1 and CDR2: MDHEN, SYDVKM. The CDR3 length is 12 residues. CDR3 nucleotides: TGTGCTAGCAGAGGACAGTACGATAGACTGTTTTTT. Translating it yields CASRGQYDRLFF.